This entry describes one T cell receptor (beta chain). Its specificity is unknown. RNA, once extracted, was reverse transcribed into cDNA for use as the sequencing template. Sequencing used immunoSEQ multiplex PCR; TCRdb keeps in-frame clones, though not all of them. Of approximately 99,000 clones detected, approximately 50% appear once; the ten largest clones hold about 23%. This entry comes from a study of CD8+ T cells in alopecia areata. Study conclusions and caveats: TCR sharing was clearer in mice than between patients, perhaps partly owing to patient HLA diversity. Scalp repertoires also include resident alphabeta T cells from normal skin. An increase in clonality over normal scalp was evident in lesional scalp, especially alopecia totalis/universalis.

Germline CDR1 reads SNHLY; CDR2 reads FYNNEI. With 8 bases removed from V and 0 bases from J, the gap between germline ends came to 8 bases. CDR3 length equals 13 residues. Lesional scalp tissue (obtained by punch biopsy) and peripheral blood were collected from alopecia areata patients. Material for sequencing was NKG2D-low CD8+ T cells sorted from blood. The V and J genes are TRBV2 and TRBJ1-5; D is undetermined. The source is a human donor with alopecia areata. This chain's CDR3 is CASQEHSNQPQHF. CDR3 DNA: TGTGCCAGCCAGGAGCATAGCAATCAGCCCCAGCATTTT.